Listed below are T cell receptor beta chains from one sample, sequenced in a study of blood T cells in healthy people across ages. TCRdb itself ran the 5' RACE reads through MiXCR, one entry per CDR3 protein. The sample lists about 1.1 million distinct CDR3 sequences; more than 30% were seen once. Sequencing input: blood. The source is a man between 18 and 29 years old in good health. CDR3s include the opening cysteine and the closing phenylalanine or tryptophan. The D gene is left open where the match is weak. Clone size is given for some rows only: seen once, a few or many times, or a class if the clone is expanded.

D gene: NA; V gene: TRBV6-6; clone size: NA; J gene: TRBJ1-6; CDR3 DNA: TGTGCCAGCAGTTCCCAGGGGACGAATTCACCCCTCCACTTT; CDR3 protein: CASSSQGTNSPLHF
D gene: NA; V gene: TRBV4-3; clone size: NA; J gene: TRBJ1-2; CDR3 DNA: TGCGCCAGCAGCCAAGATCGGTGGCGGAGTAGGGACTATGGCTACACCTTC; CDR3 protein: CASSQDRWRSRDYGYTF
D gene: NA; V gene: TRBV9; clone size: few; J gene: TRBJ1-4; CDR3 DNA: TGTGCCAGCAGCGGATATCCCACCGGGTTTTTAAAAAGGGAACTGTTTTTT; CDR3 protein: CASSGYPTGFLKRELFF
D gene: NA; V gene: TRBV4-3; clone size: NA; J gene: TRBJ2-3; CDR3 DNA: TGCGCCAGCAGCCAAGATCAGACAAATTCGGATACGCAGTATTTT; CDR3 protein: CASSQDQTNSDTQYF
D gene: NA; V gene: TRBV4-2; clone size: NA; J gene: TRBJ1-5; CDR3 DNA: TGTGCCAGCAGCCAAGGACCCAGCCTCCAATCAGCCCAGCATTTT; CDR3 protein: CASSQGPSLQSAQHF
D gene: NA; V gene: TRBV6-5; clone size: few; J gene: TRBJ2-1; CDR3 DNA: TGTGCCAGCAGTTTTACCGGTGACAATGAGCAGTTCTTC; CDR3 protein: CASSFTGDNEQFF
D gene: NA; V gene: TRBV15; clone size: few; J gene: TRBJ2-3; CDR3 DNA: TGTGCCACCAGCAGAGAGGGTTGGGGTTTGACAGATACGCAGTATTTT; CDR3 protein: CATSREGWGLTDTQYF
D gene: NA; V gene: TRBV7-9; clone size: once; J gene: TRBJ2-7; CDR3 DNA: TGTGCCAGCAGCTCCAAAATAGACATCAATGAGCAGTACTTC; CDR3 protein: CASSSKIDINEQYF
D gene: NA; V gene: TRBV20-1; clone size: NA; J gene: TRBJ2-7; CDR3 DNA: TGCAGTGCCCTCCGGGACCGCTACGTGATTGTGGAGTACTTC; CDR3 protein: CSALRDRYVIVEYF
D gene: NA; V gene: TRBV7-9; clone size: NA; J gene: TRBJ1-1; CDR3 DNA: TGTGCCAGCAGCCCGCTAGCCCGGGGTTTGAACACTGAAGCTTTCTTT; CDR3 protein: CASSPLARGLNTEAFF
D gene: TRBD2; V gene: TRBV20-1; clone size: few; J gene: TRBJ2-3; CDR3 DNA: TGCAGTGCTAGAGACGGGACTAGCGGCAACACAGATACGCAGTATTTT; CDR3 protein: CSARDGTSGNTDTQYF
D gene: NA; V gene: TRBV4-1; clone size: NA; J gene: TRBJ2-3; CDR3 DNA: TGCGCCAGCAGCCAAGAAACTAGCCGCCAGGATACGCAGTATTTT; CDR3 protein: CASSQETSRQDTQYF
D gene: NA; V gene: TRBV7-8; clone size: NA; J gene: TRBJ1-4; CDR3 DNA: TGTGCCAGCGGGCGGTCAGAGAATGAAAAACTGTTTTTT; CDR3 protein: CASGRSENEKLFF
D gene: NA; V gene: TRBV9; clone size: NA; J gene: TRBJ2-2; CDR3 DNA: TGTGCCAGCAGCGTAGAGTCCCAGGACACCGGGGAGCTGTTTTTT; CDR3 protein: CASSVESQDTGELFF
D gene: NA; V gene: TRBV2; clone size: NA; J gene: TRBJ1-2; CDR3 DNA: TGTGCCAGCAGTGAAGCGAAACAGGTTAACTATGGCTACACCTTC; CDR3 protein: CASSEAKQVNYGYTF
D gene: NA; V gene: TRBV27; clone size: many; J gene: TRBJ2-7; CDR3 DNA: TGTGCCAGCTATGCCACCGGGGTTATCTCCTACGAGCAGTACTTC; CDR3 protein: CASYATGVISYEQYF
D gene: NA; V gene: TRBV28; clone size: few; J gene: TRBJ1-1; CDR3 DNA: TGTGCCAGCAGTACCTTCGGGTCCACCACTGAAGCTTTCTTT; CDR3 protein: CASSTFGSTTEAFF
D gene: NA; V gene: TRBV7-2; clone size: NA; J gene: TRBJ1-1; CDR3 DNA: TGTGCCAGCAGCTTAGCGCTGGGGGCTGAAGCTTTCTTT; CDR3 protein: CASSLALGAEAFF
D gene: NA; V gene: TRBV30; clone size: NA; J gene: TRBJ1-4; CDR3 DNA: TGTGCCTGGAGTGGCGGAATCACAGGGCTGGGGGGAAAACTGTTTTTT; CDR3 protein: CAWSGGITGLGGKLFF
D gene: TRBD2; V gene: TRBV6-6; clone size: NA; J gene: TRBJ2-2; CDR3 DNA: TGTGCCAGCGATACAGCGGGACTGGCAAACACCGGGGAGCTGTTTTTT; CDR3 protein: CASDTAGLANTGELFF
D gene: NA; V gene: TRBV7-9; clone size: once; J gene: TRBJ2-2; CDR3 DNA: TGTGCCAGCAGCTTAAGGTGGGCGACCGGGGAGCTGTTTTTT; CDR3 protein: CASSLRWATGELFF
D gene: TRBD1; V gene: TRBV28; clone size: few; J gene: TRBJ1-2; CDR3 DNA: TGTGCCAGCAGTTCTACTCACCGGGACAGGGTAGACTATGGCTACACCTTC; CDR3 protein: CASSSTHRDRVDYGYTF
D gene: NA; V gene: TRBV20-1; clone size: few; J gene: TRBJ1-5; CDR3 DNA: TGCAGTGCCATCCCGCCAGAGACAGATAGCAATCAGCCCCAGCATTTT; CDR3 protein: CSAIPPETDSNQPQHF
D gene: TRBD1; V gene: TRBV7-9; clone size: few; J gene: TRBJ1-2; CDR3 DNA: TGTGCCATCACAGGGGCGGGGAAGGACTATGGCTACACCTTC; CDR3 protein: CAITGAGKDYGYTF
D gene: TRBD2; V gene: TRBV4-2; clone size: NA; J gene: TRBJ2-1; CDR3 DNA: TGTGCCAGCAGCCAAGAAGGCGGGGGAGGTTACAATGAGCAGTTCTTC; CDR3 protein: CASSQEGGGGYNEQFF
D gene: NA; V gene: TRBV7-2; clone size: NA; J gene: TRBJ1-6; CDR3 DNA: TGTGCCAGCAGCTTATTCTTCGGGGCCGGGAGCTCCTATAATTCACCCCTCCACTTT; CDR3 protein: CASSLFFGAGSSYNSPLHF
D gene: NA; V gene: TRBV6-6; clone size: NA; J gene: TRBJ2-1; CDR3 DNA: TGTGCCGGCAGTAACCCCTTAACTGAGCAGTTCTTC; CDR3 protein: CAGSNPLTEQFF
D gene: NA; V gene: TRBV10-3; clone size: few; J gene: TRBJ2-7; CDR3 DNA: TGTGCCTCGAACAGCGCCTACGAGCAGTACTTC; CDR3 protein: CASNSAYEQYF
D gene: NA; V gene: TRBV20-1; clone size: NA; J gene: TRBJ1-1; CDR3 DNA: TGCAGTGTTAGAGATTCCGGGAAGAACGGGGCTGAAGCTTTCTTT; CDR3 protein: CSVRDSGKNGAEAFF
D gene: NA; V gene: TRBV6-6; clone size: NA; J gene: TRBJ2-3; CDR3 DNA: TGTGCCAGCAGTTACTCGAAGAGACGCGGAGATACGCAGTATTTT; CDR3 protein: CASSYSKRRGDTQYF
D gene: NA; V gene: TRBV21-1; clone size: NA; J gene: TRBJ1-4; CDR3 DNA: TGTGCCAGCAGCACGATCGGCGTCCGGGAAAAACTGTTTTTT; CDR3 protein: CASSTIGVREKLFF
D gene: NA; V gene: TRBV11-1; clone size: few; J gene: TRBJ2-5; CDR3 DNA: TGTGCCAGCAGCCCCAATGGGGACCGTTACAATGAGCAGTACTTC; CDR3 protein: CASSPNGDRYNEQYF
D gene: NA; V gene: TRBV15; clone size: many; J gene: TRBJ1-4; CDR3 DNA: TGTGCCACCAGCTCGTCTAATGAAAAACTGTTTTTT; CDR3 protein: CATSSSNEKLFF
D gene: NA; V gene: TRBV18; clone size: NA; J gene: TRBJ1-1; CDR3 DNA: TGTGCCAACTCACCATCCGCGAGCGAGAACACTGAAGCTTTCTTT; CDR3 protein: CANSPSASENTEAFF
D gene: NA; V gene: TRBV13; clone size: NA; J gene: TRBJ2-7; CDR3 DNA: TGTGCCTCTCGTAAGCCTTACCGAGGACAGGGAGGGAATGAGCAGTACTTC; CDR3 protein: CASRKPYRGQGGNEQYF
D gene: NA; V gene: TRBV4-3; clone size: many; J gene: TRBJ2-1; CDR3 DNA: TGCGCCAGCAGCCTTAGTTTGAAGGGTGAGCAGTTCTTC; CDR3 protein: CASSLSLKGEQFF
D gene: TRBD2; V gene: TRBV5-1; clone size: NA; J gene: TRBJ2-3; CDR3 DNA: TGCGCCAGCAGCTTTGAACGAGCGGGGGCAGATACGCAGTATTTT; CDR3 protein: CASSFERAGADTQYF
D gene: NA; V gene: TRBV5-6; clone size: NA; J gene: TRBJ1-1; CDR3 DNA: TGTGCCAGCAGCTTGTTACTGGGCGAGGAAGCTTTCTTT; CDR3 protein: CASSLLLGEEAFF
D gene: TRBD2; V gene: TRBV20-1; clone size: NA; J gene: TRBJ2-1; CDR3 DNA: TGCAGTGCCCCCCCTTTCTCCCTAGCGGGGGGCTACAATGAGCAGTTCTTC; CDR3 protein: CSAPPFSLAGGYNEQFF
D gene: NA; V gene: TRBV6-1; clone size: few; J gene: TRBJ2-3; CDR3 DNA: TGTGCCAGCAGTGAAGGATCAATTAGAGGGACAGATACGCAGTATTTT; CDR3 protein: CASSEGSIRGTDTQYF
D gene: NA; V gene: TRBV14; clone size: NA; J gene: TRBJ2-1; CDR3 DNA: TGTGCCAGCAGCCACGTCGGCTCCTACAATGAGCAGTTCTTC; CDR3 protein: CASSHVGSYNEQFF
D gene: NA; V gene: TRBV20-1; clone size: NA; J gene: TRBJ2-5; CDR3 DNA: TGCAGTGCTAGAGAACGACCGGGTCTAGCTCGGGAGACCCAGTACTTC; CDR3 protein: CSARERPGLARETQYF